This TCR beta chain was identified during a study of shared clonotypes between healthy human individuals. Study findings and constraints: Clonotypes that were shared across a handful of donors made up around 5.5% of naive CD4 clonotypes. The study generally estimated greater richness for naive than memory subsets.

In its sample, this clone was seen once. What it binds is unknown. The CDR3 sequence is 13 residues long. V was trimmed by 7 bases and J by 3 bases, leaving 11 bases between them. CDR1 SGHRS and CDR2 YFSETQ come from the germline V gene. Replicate PCRs from sorted subsets contained around 200 ng DNA, which is approximately 30,000 T cell genomes. Sequencing was performed with immunoSEQ multiplex PCR; in TCRdb, only in-frame clones are kept and a portion is missing. The profile shows a few million clones, just over 90% of them singletons. This TCR was recovered from a man aged 18 to 30 in good health. Some clones in this sample may be carry-over from other donors' samples. The rearrangement joins TRBV5-1 to TRBJ1-3; D unresolved. The sequenced material came from naive CD4+ T cells from PBMCs. Subset denoted: CD45RA+ positively selected. The CDR3 is CASSLLGGNTIYF. DNA of the CDR3: TGCGCCAGCTCTCTGCTAGGTGGAAACACCATATATTTT.